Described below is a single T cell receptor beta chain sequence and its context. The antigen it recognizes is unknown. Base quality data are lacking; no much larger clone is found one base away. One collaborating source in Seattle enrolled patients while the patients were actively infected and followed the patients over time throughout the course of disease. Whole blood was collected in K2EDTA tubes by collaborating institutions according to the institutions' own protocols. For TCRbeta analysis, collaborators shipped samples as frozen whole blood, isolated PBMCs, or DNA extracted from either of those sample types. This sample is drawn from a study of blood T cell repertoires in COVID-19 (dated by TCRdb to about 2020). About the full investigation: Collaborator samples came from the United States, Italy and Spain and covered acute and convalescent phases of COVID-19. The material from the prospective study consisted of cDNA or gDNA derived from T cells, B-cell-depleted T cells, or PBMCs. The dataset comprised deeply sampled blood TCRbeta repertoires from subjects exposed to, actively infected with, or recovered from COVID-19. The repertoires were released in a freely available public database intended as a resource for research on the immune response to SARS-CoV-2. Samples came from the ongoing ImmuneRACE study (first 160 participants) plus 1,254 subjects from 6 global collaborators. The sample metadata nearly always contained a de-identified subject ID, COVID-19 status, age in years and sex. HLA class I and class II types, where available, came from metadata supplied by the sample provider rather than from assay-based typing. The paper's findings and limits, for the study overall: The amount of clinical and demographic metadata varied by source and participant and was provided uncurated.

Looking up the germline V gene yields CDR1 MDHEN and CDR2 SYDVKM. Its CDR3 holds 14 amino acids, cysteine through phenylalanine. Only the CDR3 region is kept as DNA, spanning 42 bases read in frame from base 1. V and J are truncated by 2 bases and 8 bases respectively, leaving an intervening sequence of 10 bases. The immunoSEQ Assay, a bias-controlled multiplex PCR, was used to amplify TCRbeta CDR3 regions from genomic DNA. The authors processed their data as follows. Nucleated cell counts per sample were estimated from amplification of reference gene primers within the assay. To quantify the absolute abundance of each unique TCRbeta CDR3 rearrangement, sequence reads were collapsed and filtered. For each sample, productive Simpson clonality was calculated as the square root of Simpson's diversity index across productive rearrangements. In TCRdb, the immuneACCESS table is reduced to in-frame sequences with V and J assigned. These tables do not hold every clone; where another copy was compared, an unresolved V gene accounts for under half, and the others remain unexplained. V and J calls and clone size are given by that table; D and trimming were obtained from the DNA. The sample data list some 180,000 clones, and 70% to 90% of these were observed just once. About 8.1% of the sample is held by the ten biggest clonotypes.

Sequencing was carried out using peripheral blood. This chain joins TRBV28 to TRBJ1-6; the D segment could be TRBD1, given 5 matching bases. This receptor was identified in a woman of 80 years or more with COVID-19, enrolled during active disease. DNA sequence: TGTGCCAGCAGTTTAGGGGGGTCGTATTCACCCCTCCACTTT. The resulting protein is CASSLGGSYSPLHF. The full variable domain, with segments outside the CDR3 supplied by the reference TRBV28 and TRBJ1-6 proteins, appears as DVKVTQSSRYLVKRTGEKVFLECVQDMDHENMFWYRQDPGLGLRLIYFSYDVKMKEKGDIPEGYSVSREKKERFSLILESASTNQTSMYLCASSLGGSYSPLHFGNGTRLTVT.